The present entry profiles one TCR beta chain with its context. There are many counts of this clonotype. There is no known antigen for this receptor. No quality values exist for individual bases; no much larger clone is one base distant. The study was a case-control design nested within a healthcare worker cohort in London, UK, with weekly nasopharyngeal swab PCR tests and blood sampling. Healthcare workers were recruited between 23 and 31 March 2020, during the week of the UK lockdown, and were followed weekly for up to roughly 15 weeks. The CDR3 covers 16 residues, taking in both the cysteine and the phenylalanine. Of all the DNA, just the CDR3 is kept, 48 bases in frame from base 1. V is pared back by 0 bases and J by 3 bases, with 12 bases lying between the germline termini. According to the germline V gene, CDR1 reads MDHEN and CDR2 reads SYDVKM. Libraries came from 5' RACE. The sequencing machine was a NextSeq 500. In the TCR library protocol, unique molecular identifiers were attached to individual cDNA molecules to correct for PCR bias and sequencing error. Both TCR alpha and beta chains were sequenced, and tight co-correlation was observed between alpha and beta sequence abundances in each sample. In the original analysis: Decombinator V4 was used to annotate the V gene, J gene and CDR3 of the TCR sequences. Expanded TCRs were defined as changing significantly between any two time points under a Poisson model with p below 0.0001. TCR abundances were normalised to the total number of TCRs sequenced per sample and were expressed as counts per million. TRAV1-2 paired with TRAJ12, TRAJ20 or TRAJ33 defined MAIT TCRs, while TRAV10 paired with TRAJ18 defined iNKT TCRs. VDJdb, accessed 1 November 2021, was searched for CMV, EBV and SARS-CoV-2 annotated TCRs, with TCRs annotated for multiple antigens excluded. Clones were called with MiXCR by TCRdb after fastp trimmed the public reads at Q25, and only in-frame beta chains were retained. A single entry per CDR3 protein holds the most common genes and DNA from its merged rows. These V and J calls originate from TCRdb's pipeline instead of the authors' own analysis. This sample holds tens of thousands of distinct CDR3 sequences; approximately 5.9% were observed only once. The ten largest clonotypes hold approximately 5% of the sample.

The sample belongs to a study of early T cells in non-severe SARS-CoV-2 infection (dated by TCRdb to 2020 to 2022). About the study as a whole: Bulk RNA from unsorted whole blood was used for TCR sequencing, so alpha and beta chains could not be paired. What the study reported, not specific to this receptor: VDJdb matching was skewed toward anti-spike CD8 responses, so virus-specific expansions were likely underestimated and private and CD4 specificities were missed.

The origin of this receptor is an adult who was a healthcare worker with PCR-confirmed SARS-CoV-2 infection or an uninfected control (not recorded which). The sequenced material came from whole blood. The rearrangement combines TRBV28 with TRBJ2-1, with the D gene tentatively TRBD1 or TRBD2, based on 5 matching bases in each. The DNA sequence is given as TGTGCCAGCAGTTTATGGGGACGGGGCCACTACAATGAGCAGTTCTTC. The encoded protein is CASSLWGRGHYNEQFF.